Each of the 27 T cell receptor beta chains below was sequenced from the same sample in a study of cytomegalovirus exposure and HLA in healthy donors. A multiplex PCR was run with 60 Vbeta primers and 13 Jbeta primers. This table comes from immunoSEQ multiplex PCR, and its TCRdb copy is limited to in-frame clones, with some not included. This table holds about 93,000 clones, about 79% found once. The sequencing input was PBMCs. These receptors all come from a man aged 50-59 years in good health and CMV-seronegative.

The genes are TRBV2 and TRBJ2-2; 10 nucleotides agree with TRBD2. Germline V gene lookup returns CDR1 SNHLY and CDR2 FYNNEI. Unmatched junction bases numbered 7, after V lost 6 bases and J lost 6 bases. The CDR3 contains 15 residues. The CDR3 sequence: CASSLLAGDAGELFF. The CDR3 DNA reads TGTGCCAGCAGCCTCCTAGCGGGAGACGCCGGGGAGCTGTTTTTT.

The chain combines TRBV19 with TRBJ2-1, with D possibly being TRBD2 (6 bases). The V gene lost 2 bases and the J gene lost 4 bases, with 12 bases spanning the gap. Germline V gene data show CDR1 as LNHDA and CDR2 as SQIVND (reference sequence). The CDR3 runs to 15 residues. Written as DNA, the CDR3 is TGTGCCAGTAGTATAAAAGCGGGTCTATACAATGAGCAGTTCTTC. This gives the protein CASSIKAGLYNEQFF.

The rearrangement uses TRBV5-5 and TRBJ2-3; 10 bases align to TRBD2. Trimming cost V 3 bases and J 5 bases; bases outside gene matches: 6. Germline-derived CDR1 and CDR2 are SGHKS and YYEKEE (reference sequence). The CDR3 contains 15 residues. CDR3 amino acids: CASSSMLAGEDTQYF. The CDR3 DNA sequence: TGTGCCAGCAGCTCAATGCTAGCGGGAGAAGATACGCAGTATTTT.

The rearrangement joins TRBV7-3 to TRBJ2-6, with TRBD2 as a possible D gene (5 bases). Germline-derived CDR1 and CDR2 are SGHTA and FQGTGA. The V gene lost 5 bases and the J gene lost 1 base, with 12 bases spanning the gap. The CDR3 contains 16 residues. CDR3 coding DNA: TGTGCCAGCAGCCCCGCGGGTCTGTCTGGGGCCAACGTCCTGACTTTC. This codes for CASSPAGLSGANVLTF.

This chain joins TRBV2 and TRBJ2-7, with D perhaps matching TRBD2 (6 bases). CDR3 length: 13 residues. V gave up 9 bases and J gave up 6 bases, with 18 bases separating them. Germline V gene sequence: CDR1 SNHLY, CDR2 FYNNEI. The CDR3 loop reads CASNTGGSGEQYF. Written as DNA, the CDR3 is TGTGCCAGTAACACCGGGGGTAGTGGCGAGCAGTACTTC. The variable domain in full, with the rest retrieved from reference TRBV2 and TRBJ2-7, is EPEVTQTPSHQVTQMGQEVILRCVPISNHLYFYWYRQILGQKVEFLVSFYNNEISEKSEIFDDQFSVERPDGSNFTLKIRSTKLEDSAMYFCASNTGGSGEQYFGPGTRLTVT.

This chain joins TRBV5-1 and TRBJ2-2; 10 positions match TRBD1. The CDR3 contains 16 residues. Germline loops: CDR1 SGHRS, CDR2 YFSETQ. V shed 4 bases, J shed 5 bases, and the junction held 8 bases outside the gene matches. Written as DNA, the CDR3 is TGCGCCAGCAGCCTGGGACAGGGGTCATTAACCGGGGAGCTGTTTTTT. Amino acids: CASSLGQGSLTGELFF.

The chain couples TRBV5-1 to TRBJ1-3; no firm D call. This CDR3 has 16 residues. Trimming removed 4 bases at V and 4 bases at J, with 18 bases between. The germline V gene has CDR1 SGHRS and CDR2 YFSETQ. The CDR3 DNA sequence: TGCGCCAGCAGCCCGACCCTCGGTCCGGAGGGAAACACCATATATTTT. Protein product: CASSPTLGPEGNTIYF.

A note on this clone: The sample has other DNA sequences that encode this CDR3 too. CDR3 sequence reads: CASSFGSYEQYF. The DNA for the CDR3 is TGTGCCAGCAGTTTCGGGTCTTACGAGCAGTACTTC. The V gene is TRBV28, the J gene TRBJ2-7; D is undetermined. CDR1 and CDR2 (germline): MDHEN, SYDVKM. The CDR3 has 12 residues. V lost 3 bases to trimming and J lost 4 bases, with 7 bases between them.

V and J are TRBV11-1 and TRBJ2-1; D is unresolved. V was shortened by 0 bases and J by 0 bases, with 9 bases between the two germline ends. Germline lookup yields CDR1 SGHAT and CDR2 FQDESV (reference sequence). The CDR3 contains 16 residues. The DNA for the CDR3 is TGTGCCAGCAGCTTAGCGTCTCCGAGCTCCTACAATGAGCAGTTCTTC. This translates into CASSLASPSSYNEQFF.

The chain links TRBV27 to TRBJ2-3, with D possibly TRBD2 on 5 matching bases. V lost 7 bases to trimming and J lost 2 bases, with 19 bases between them. The CDR3 length is 16 residues. The germline CDR1 and CDR2 sequences are MNHEY and SMNVEV (reference sequence). DNA for the CDR3: TGTGCCAGCATGCGGGTTATGGGGAAAGTCACAGATACGCAGTATTTT. This encodes CASMRVMGKVTDTQYF.

This clone was detected only once. The chain couples TRBV9 to TRBJ2-2; unclear D gene. CDR1 is SGDLS, CDR2 YYNGEE, per germline. Trimming removed 0 bases at V and 7 bases at J, with 4 bases between. This CDR3 comprises 12 residues. CDR3: CASSVGNGELFF. DNA for the CDR3: TGTGCCAGCAGCGTAGGTAACGGGGAGCTGTTTTTT.

The gene calls are TRBV7-2 and TRBJ2-7; 8 nucleotides line up with TRBD2. The J segment lost 4 bases and the V segment lost 1 base, leaving 6 bases of the junction unmatched. The CDR3 is 15 amino acids. Germline loops: CDR1 SGHTA, CDR2 FQGNSA. The CDR3 sequence: CASSLGTSRIYEQYF. DNA of the CDR3: TGTGCCAGCAGCTTAGGGACTAGCAGGATATACGAGCAGTACTTC. Looking up the rest from reference TRBV7-2 and TRBJ2-7 gives the full variable domain: GAGVSQSPSNKVTEKGKDVELRCDPISGHTALYWYRQSLGQGLEFLIYFQGNSAPDKSGLPSDRFSAERTGGSVSTLTIQRTQQEDSAVYLCASSLGTSRIYEQYFGPGTRLTVT.

V and J are TRBV5-4 and TRBJ2-5; possible D gene TRBD2, 5 bases. This CDR3 has 16 residues. The V and J ends lost 0 bases and 9 bases respectively, with 21 bases between them. Germline V gene lookup returns CDR1 SGHNT and CDR2 YYREEE (reference sequence). The CDR3 DNA reads TGTGCCAGCAGCTTGGCCGGAGTCTACTCCCCGGAGGCCCAGTACTTC. This translates into CASSLAGVYSPEAQYF.

The rearrangement links TRBV11-2 to TRBJ1-2, with D tentatively TRBD1 (6 bases). The CDR3 extends over 15 amino acids. Trimming left V 2 bases short and J 6 bases short, with 16 bases between. The V gene's germline CDR1 is SGHAT and CDR2 FQNNGV. CDR3 in amino acids: CASSLQGNPNDGYTF. CDR3 in DNA: TGTGCCAGCAGCTTACAGGGGAACCCTAATGATGGCTACACCTTC.

The chain combines TRBV15 with TRBJ2-1, with 11 bases aligning to TRBD2. With V trimmed by 2 bases and J by 6 bases, 9 bases remained unmatched. The CDR3 is made up of 17 amino acids. CDR1 is LNHNV and CDR2 is YYDKDF in the germline V gene (reference sequence). The CDR3: CATSRHLAGGSLNEQFF. The CDR3 coding sequence is TGTGCCACCAGCAGACACCTAGCGGGAGGCAGCCTCAATGAGCAGTTCTTC.

The CDR3 sequence is CASTQTGWSEQYF. The CDR3 DNA reads TGTGCCAGCACCCAGACAGGGTGGAGCGAGCAGTACTTC. V gene TRBV28 combines with J gene TRBJ2-7; 7 nucleotides agree with TRBD1. V was clipped by 7 bases and J by 6 bases; unmatched bases: 9. CDR1 and CDR2 from the germline V gene are MDHEN and SYDVKM. This CDR3 spans 13 amino acids.

This chain uses TRBV6-5 with TRBJ1-2; D gene unclear. V gave up 5 bases and J gave up 4 bases, with 14 bases separating them. Per germline, CDR1 MNHEY and CDR2 SVGAGI. The CDR3 is made up of 14 amino acids. The CDR3 protein is CASSPLSGSYGYTF. CDR3 coding DNA: TGTGCCAGCAGTCCCCTATCCGGTAGCTATGGCTACACCTTC.

The V call is TRBV6-4, the J call TRBJ2-3; the match to TRBD1 covers 8 bases. V lost 6 bases to trimming and J lost 6 bases; unmatched junction nucleotides: 11. Per the germline V gene, CDR1 is MRHNA and CDR2 is SNTAGT. This CDR3 contains 15 residues. The chain's CDR3 is CASSRDGQGGDTQYF. The CDR3, as DNA: TGTGCCAGCAGCCGGGATGGACAGGGCGGGGATACGCAGTATTTT.

CDR3 nucleotides: TGTGCCATCAGTGAGTCACAGGGGATAAACTACGAGCAGTACTTC. This codes for CAISESQGINYEQYF. V usage is TRBV10-3 and J usage is TRBJ2-7, with 7 nucleotides matching TRBD1. Germline lookup yields CDR1 ENHRY and CDR2 SYGVKD. J lost 3 bases, V lost 0 bases, and 5 bases had no gene match. CDR3 length: 15 amino acids.

This chain connects TRBV2 to TRBJ2-3; 11 bases align to TRBD2. Trimming at V came to 6 bases and at J to 5 bases, leaving 7 bases not matched to a gene. The CDR3 loop spans 15 amino acids. Germline V gene data show CDR1 as SNHLY and CDR2 as FYNNEI. CDR3 nucleotide sequence: TGTGCCAGCAGGAATAGCGGGAGGGCCAAAGATACGCAGTATTTT. Translated: CASRNSGRAKDTQYF. The whole variable domain, remainder taken from reference TRBV2 and TRBJ2-3, is EPEVTQTPSHQVTQMGQEVILRCVPISNHLYFYWYRQILGQKVEFLVSFYNNEISEKSEIFDDQFSVERPDGSNFTLKIRSTKLEDSAMYFCASRNSGRAKDTQYFGPGTRLTVL.

The chain carries TRBV5-1 and TRBJ2-7; 8 positions agree with TRBD1. Unmatched junction bases numbered 5, after V lost 6 bases and J lost 3 bases. Germline-derived CDR1 and CDR2 are SGHRS and YFSETQ. This CDR3 is built from 13 residues. CDR3 sequence (DNA): TGCGCCAGCACTACCGGACAGGGCTACGAGCAGTACTTC. Translation: CASTTGQGYEQYF.

This rearrangement joins TRBV28 to TRBJ1-1, with 7 bases aligning to TRBD1. The CDR3 totals 14 residues. Germline CDR1 MDHEN, CDR2 SYDVKM. V lost 6 bases and J lost 2; bases outside the gene matches: 6. CDR3 protein: CASRTTGANTEAFF. The CDR3 coding sequence is TGTGCCAGCAGGACAACAGGGGCTAACACTGAAGCTTTCTTT.

The CDR3 loop reads CASSLGSPGQAHF. The CDR3 coding sequence is TGTGCCAGCAGCTTAGGAAGCCCGGGACAAGCCCACTTT. This chain links TRBV13 with TRBJ1-6; D might be TRBD1 (6 bases). Trimming took off 0 bases at V and 18 bases at J, with 15 bases between the two ends. The length of the CDR3 is 13 residues. Germline V gene data show CDR1 as PRHDT and CDR2 as FYEKMQ (reference sequence).

This clone showed up just a few times. The genes are TRBV6-4 and TRBJ1-1, with D perhaps TRBD1 (5 bases). Germline V lookup: CDR1 MRHNA, CDR2 SNTAGT. Deletions cut 6 bases from V and 3 bases from J, with 11 bases between. There are 13 residues in the CDR3. CDR3 bases: TGTGCCAGCAGCAGGGAGGCAGACACTGAAGCTTTCTTT. Amino acids: CASSREADTEAFF.

The CDR3 protein is CASSPGRGTQRGVEETQYF. The CDR3 DNA is TGTGCCAGCAGCCCAGGTCGGGGGACCCAGCGGGGAGTAGAAGAGACCCAGTACTTC. This chain connects TRBV7-9 to TRBJ2-5; 7 positions match TRBD2. Per germline, CDR1 SEHNR and CDR2 FQNEAQ (reference sequence). The V and J ends lost 5 bases and 3 bases, in that order; junction bases with no gene match: 21. This CDR3 is built from 19 residues.

This clone was recorded only once. The chain has TRBV27 and TRBJ2-7, with TRBD2 identical over 8 bases. J gave up 1 base and V 4 bases, and 3 bases lay outside the gene matches. The germline V gene has CDR1 MNHEY and CDR2 SMNVEV (reference sequence). CDR3 length equals 14 residues. This CDR3 reads CASSSTSGSYEQYF. The CDR3 DNA reads as TGTGCCAGCAGTTCCACTAGCGGTTCCTACGAGCAGTACTTC.

The chain is built from TRBV5-6 and TRBJ1-2; TRBD1 is a possible D gene (6 bases). Trimming stripped 0 bases from V and 4 bases from J, with 16 bases between. This CDR3 has 16 residues. Germline V gene sequence: CDR1 SGHDT, CDR2 YYEEEE. The CDR3 region has the DNA TGTGCCAGCAGCTTGGCTACAGGGAAAATCTCCTATGGCTACACCTTC. It yields the protein CASSLATGKISYGYTF.